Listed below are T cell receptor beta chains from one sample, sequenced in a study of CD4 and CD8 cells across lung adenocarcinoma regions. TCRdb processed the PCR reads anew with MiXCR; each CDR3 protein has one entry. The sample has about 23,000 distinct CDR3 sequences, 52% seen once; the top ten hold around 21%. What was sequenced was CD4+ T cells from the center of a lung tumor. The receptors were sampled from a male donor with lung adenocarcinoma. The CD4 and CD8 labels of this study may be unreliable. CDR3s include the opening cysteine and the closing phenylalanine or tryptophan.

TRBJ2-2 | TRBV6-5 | CARRLQSGSPDALFF
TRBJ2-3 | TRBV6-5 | CASSTRLAGGADTQYF
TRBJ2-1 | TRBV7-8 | CASSLPSTSGAYNEQFF
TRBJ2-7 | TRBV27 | CASTRGGISGSYVQYF
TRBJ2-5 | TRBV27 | CAISAGRGGCDTETQYF
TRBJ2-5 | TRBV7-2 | CGRGPGYLDKETQYF
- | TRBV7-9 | CASSFFNEQYF
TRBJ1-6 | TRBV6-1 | CASGTGIESPLHF
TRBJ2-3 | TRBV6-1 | CASPGPGGTQYF
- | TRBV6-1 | CASSDERGGGGEVRYEQYF
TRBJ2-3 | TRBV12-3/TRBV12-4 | CASSLSEGTDTQYF
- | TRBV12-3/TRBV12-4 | CASSVAGEQFF
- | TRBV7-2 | CASSFQQETQYF
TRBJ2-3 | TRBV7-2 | CASSVGGSKDTQYF
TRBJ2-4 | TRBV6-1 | CASSRDPGGGAKNIQYF
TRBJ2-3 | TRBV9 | CASSANSKATQYF
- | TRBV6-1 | CASSDPGLRYEQYF
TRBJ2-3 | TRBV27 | CASSPGSNTQYF
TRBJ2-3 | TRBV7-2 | CASSLGDGNKDTQYF
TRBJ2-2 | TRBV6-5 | CASRLQSVSPGTLYF
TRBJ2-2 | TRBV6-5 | CASSYSGLPTGPGELFF
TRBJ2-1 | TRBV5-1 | CASSSGLLGYEQFF
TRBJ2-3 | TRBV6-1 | CASRPRGDTQYF
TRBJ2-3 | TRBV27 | CASSLEGGTDTQYF
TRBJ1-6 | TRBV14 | CASSQGWATNSPLHF
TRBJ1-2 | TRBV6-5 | CASSYSQGTNYGYTF
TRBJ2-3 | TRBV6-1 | CASTNPLSKNMQYF
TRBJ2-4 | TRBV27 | CASRTGLQAKNMQYF
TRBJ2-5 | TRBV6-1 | CASSPDLRETQYF
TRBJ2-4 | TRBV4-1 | CASSQDRGLVLAKNIQYF
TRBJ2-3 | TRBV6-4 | CASGDGGRDEDTQYF
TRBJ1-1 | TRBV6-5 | CASSYARSETEAFF
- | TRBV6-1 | CARSLQSVSPGKQYF
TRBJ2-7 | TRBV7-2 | CASSFDMRDEQYF
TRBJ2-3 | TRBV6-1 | CASGPAGELPFF
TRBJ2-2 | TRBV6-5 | CASRLQSVITDTLYF
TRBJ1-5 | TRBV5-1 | CASSPGQNSNQPQHF
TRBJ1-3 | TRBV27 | CASSFRSGAGNTIYF